The rows below give T cell receptor beta chains drawn from one sample of a study of blood T cell repertoires in COVID-19. TCRdb's copy holds only in-frame clones and misses some; the assay was immunoSEQ multiplex PCR. Among approximately 230,000 clones listed, about nine tenths were seen once. The sequenced sample was PBMCs or T cells enriched from blood (not recorded which). These receptors all come from a man aged 40-49 years who had recovered from COVID-19. CDR3s include the opening cysteine and the closing phenylalanine or tryptophan. A D gene is named only where the DNA matches it firmly. Clone size, where shown, is once, few, many, or a class for clones that have expanded.

clone_size: once; d_call: -; j_call: TRBJ1-6; v_call: TRBV25-1; cdr3_length: 15; cdr3_aa: CASTKGVRRDSPLHF; cdr3_nt: TGTGCCAGCACCAAGGGGGTCCGCCGTGATTCACCCCTCCACTTT
clone_size: -; d_call: -; j_call: TRBJ1-5; v_call: TRBV9; cdr3_length: 15; cdr3_aa: CASSAGWGLGQPQHF; cdr3_nt: TGTGCCAGCAGCGCCGGATGGGGGCTCGGTCAGCCCCAGCATTTT
clone_size: -; d_call: -; j_call: TRBJ1-6; v_call: TRBV2; cdr3_length: 15; cdr3_aa: CASSEGGRGVVPLHF; cdr3_nt: TGTGCCAGCAGTGAAGGGGGTAGGGGCGTAGTACCCCTCCACTTT
clone_size: -; d_call: TRBD1; j_call: TRBJ1-4; v_call: TRBV6-6; cdr3_length: 13; cdr3_aa: CASSRQGNEKLFF; cdr3_nt: TGTGCCAGCAGCCGACAGGGGAACGAAAAACTGTTTTTT
clone_size: -; d_call: -; j_call: TRBJ1-2; v_call: TRBV7-2; cdr3_length: 16; cdr3_aa: CASSLVAGSYNYGYTF; cdr3_nt: TGTGCCAGCAGCTTAGTGGCCGGGAGTTATAACTATGGCTACACCTTC
clone_size: -; d_call: TRBD2; j_call: TRBJ2-3; v_call: TRBV29-1; cdr3_length: 18; cdr3_aa: CSVHKGSGGTGSTDTQYF; cdr3_nt: TGCAGCGTCCATAAAGGTAGCGGGGGGACTGGGAGCACAGATACGCAGTATTTT
clone_size: -; d_call: TRBD1; j_call: TRBJ2-5; v_call: TRBV5-1; cdr3_length: 16; cdr3_aa: CASSLGLDRARETQYF; cdr3_nt: TGCGCCAGCAGCTTGGGCCTCGACAGGGCTCGAGAGACCCAGTACTTC
clone_size: once; d_call: TRBD1; j_call: TRBJ2-7; v_call: TRBV28; cdr3_length: 11; cdr3_aa: CASTDRVEQYF; cdr3_nt: TGTGCCAGTACTGACAGGGTCGAGCAGTACTTC
clone_size: -; d_call: TRBD1; j_call: TRBJ1-3; v_call: TRBV4-2; cdr3_length: 16; cdr3_aa: CASSPPDRGSGNTIYF; cdr3_nt: TGTGCCAGCAGCCCTCCCGACAGGGGGAGTGGAAACACCATATATTTT
clone_size: -; d_call: TRBD1; j_call: TRBJ2-7; v_call: TRBV3-1/TRBV3-2; cdr3_length: 13; cdr3_aa: CASSQITGGLLLF; cdr3_nt: TGTGCCAGCAGCCAAATCACAGGGGGCCTCCTATTGTTC
clone_size: -; d_call: -; j_call: TRBJ2-5; v_call: TRBV6-2/TRBV6-3; cdr3_length: 14; cdr3_aa: CASSRGGVRETQYF; cdr3_nt: TGTGCCAGCAGCCGCGGAGGGGTGCGGGAGACCCAGTACTTC
clone_size: once; d_call: TRBD1; j_call: TRBJ2-7; v_call: TRBV10-3; cdr3_length: 13; cdr3_aa: CAISGDRGAEQYF; cdr3_nt: TGTGCGATCTCCGGGGACAGGGGCGCCGAGCAGTACTTC
clone_size: -; d_call: TRBD2; j_call: TRBJ2-7; v_call: TRBV4-2; cdr3_length: 15; cdr3_aa: CASSQGLAGVSEQYF; cdr3_nt: TGTGCCAGCAGCCAAGGGCTAGCGGGAGTAAGCGAGCAGTACTTC
clone_size: -; d_call: -; j_call: TRBJ1-4; v_call: TRBV4-1; cdr3_length: 15; cdr3_aa: CASSQVTAGREKLFF; cdr3_nt: TGCGCCAGCAGCCAAGTGACGGCAGGGAGGGAAAAACTGTTTTTT
clone_size: few; d_call: TRBD2; j_call: TRBJ2-7; v_call: TRBV20-1; cdr3_length: 11; cdr3_aa: CAIAGDYEQYF; cdr3_nt: TGCGCGATAGCGGGAGATTACGAGCAGTACTTC
clone_size: -; d_call: TRBD2; j_call: TRBJ2-2; v_call: TRBV9; cdr3_length: 15; cdr3_aa: CASSVRGDETGELFF; cdr3_nt: TGTGCCAGCAGCGTCCGGGGGGATGAAACCGGGGAGCTGTTTTTT
clone_size: -; d_call: -; j_call: TRBJ1-1; v_call: TRBV5-1; cdr3_length: 15; cdr3_aa: CASSENTQGNTEAFF; cdr3_nt: TGCGCCAGCAGCGAGAACACACAGGGGAACACTGAAGCTTTCTTT
clone_size: -; d_call: -; j_call: TRBJ1-1; v_call: TRBV19; cdr3_length: 12; cdr3_aa: CASSERNTEAFF; cdr3_nt: TGTGCCAGTAGTGAGAGAAACACTGAAGCTTTCTTT
clone_size: -; d_call: TRBD1; j_call: TRBJ1-2; v_call: TRBV9; cdr3_length: 12; cdr3_aa: CASSQGGYGYTF; cdr3_nt: TGTGCCAGCAGCCAGGGGGGCTATGGCTACACCTTC
clone_size: -; d_call: -; j_call: TRBJ1-6; v_call: TRBV5-4; cdr3_length: 14; cdr3_aa: CASSLGRVDSPLHF; cdr3_nt: TGTGCCAGCAGTCTGGGCAGGGTAGATTCACCCCTCCACTTT
clone_size: -; d_call: -; j_call: TRBJ1-3; v_call: TRBV28; cdr3_length: 14; cdr3_aa: CASSSGQPGNTIYF; cdr3_nt: TGTGCCAGCAGTAGTGGACAGCCTGGAAACACCATATATTTT
clone_size: once; d_call: -; j_call: TRBJ1-4; v_call: TRBV5-1; cdr3_length: 12; cdr3_aa: CASRDGDEKLFF; cdr3_nt: TGCGCCAGCAGAGACGGGGATGAAAAACTGTTTTTT
clone_size: -; d_call: -; j_call: TRBJ2-7; v_call: TRBV6-4; cdr3_length: 14; cdr3_aa: CASSVSGNSYEQYF; cdr3_nt: TGTGCCAGCAGTGTTTCAGGGAACTCCTACGAGCAGTACTTC
clone_size: -; d_call: TRBD1; j_call: TRBJ2-7; v_call: TRBV15; cdr3_length: 14; cdr3_aa: CATSSRTGPYEQYF; cdr3_nt: TGTGCCACCAGCAGTCGGACAGGGCCCTACGAGCAGTACTTC
clone_size: -; d_call: -; j_call: TRBJ2-7; v_call: TRBV4-1; cdr3_length: 14; cdr3_aa: CASSQEYQRYEQYF; cdr3_nt: TGCGCCAGCAGCCAAGAATACCAGCGTTACGAGCAGTACTTC
clone_size: -; d_call: TRBD1; j_call: TRBJ1-1; v_call: TRBV7-3; cdr3_length: 12; cdr3_aa: CASSRDTGAAFF; cdr3_nt: TGTGCCAGCAGCCGGGATACAGGGGCCGCTTTCTTT
clone_size: -; d_call: TRBD1; j_call: TRBJ1-4; v_call: TRBV9; cdr3_length: 18; cdr3_aa: CASSEGQDGFGTNEKLFF; cdr3_nt: TGTGCCAGCAGCGAGGGACAGGACGGCTTCGGAACTAATGAAAAACTGTTTTTT
clone_size: -; d_call: TRBD1; j_call: TRBJ1-1; v_call: TRBV2; cdr3_length: 14; cdr3_aa: CASTPDREGTEAFF; cdr3_nt: TGTGCCAGCACCCCGGACAGGGAAGGGACTGAAGCTTTCTTT
clone_size: -; d_call: TRBD1; j_call: TRBJ2-7; v_call: TRBV28; cdr3_length: 15; cdr3_aa: CASPPSGQPTYEQYF; cdr3_nt: TGTGCCAGCCCTCCATCGGGACAGCCGACCTACGAGCAGTACTTC
clone_size: once; d_call: -; j_call: TRBJ1-2; v_call: TRBV12-3/TRBV12-4; cdr3_length: 13; cdr3_aa: CASSLFGDYGYTF; cdr3_nt: TGTGCCAGCAGTTTATTCGGGGACTATGGCTACACCTTC
clone_size: -; d_call: -; j_call: TRBJ1-2; v_call: TRBV29-1; cdr3_length: 14; cdr3_aa: CSVAPAGPFRGYTF; cdr3_nt: TGCAGCGTTGCCCCCGCGGGGCCCTTCCGGGGCTACACCTTC
clone_size: -; d_call: TRBD2; j_call: TRBJ2-1; v_call: TRBV12-5; cdr3_length: 15; cdr3_aa: CASGLNQRGENEQFF; cdr3_nt: TGTGCTAGTGGTTTAAATCAGCGGGGGGAAAATGAGCAGTTCTTC
clone_size: once; d_call: -; j_call: TRBJ1-1; v_call: TRBV18; cdr3_length: 14; cdr3_aa: CASSPGQAGTEAFF; cdr3_nt: TGTGCCAGCTCACCAGGGCAGGCGGGCACTGAAGCTTTCTTT
clone_size: -; d_call: TRBD1; j_call: TRBJ1-2; v_call: TRBV7-8; cdr3_length: 15; cdr3_aa: CASSLGADRAYGYTF; cdr3_nt: TGTGCCAGCAGCTTAGGGGCGGACAGGGCGTATGGCTACACCTTC
clone_size: -; d_call: -; j_call: TRBJ2-7; v_call: TRBV27; cdr3_length: 15; cdr3_aa: CASSSTGNLIYEQYF; cdr3_nt: TGTGCCAGCAGTTCTACAGGTAATTTAATCTACGAGCAGTACTTC
clone_size: -; d_call: -; j_call: TRBJ1-5; v_call: TRBV10-3; cdr3_length: 13; cdr3_aa: CAISDQDNQPQHF; cdr3_nt: TGTGCCATCAGTGATCAGGACAATCAGCCCCAGCATTTT
clone_size: -; d_call: TRBD1; j_call: TRBJ1-3; v_call: TRBV29-1; cdr3_length: 15; cdr3_aa: CSVEGTGGPGNTIYF; cdr3_nt: TGCAGCGTTGAAGGGACAGGGGGACCTGGAAACACCATATATTTT
clone_size: -; d_call: -; j_call: TRBJ1-4; v_call: TRBV4-3; cdr3_length: 14; cdr3_aa: CASSQDSGGEKLFF; cdr3_nt: TGCGCCAGCAGCCAAGATTCCGGAGGTGAAAAACTGTTTTTT
clone_size: -; d_call: TRBD1; j_call: TRBJ2-5; v_call: TRBV4-1; cdr3_length: 15; cdr3_aa: CASSQPGQGAETQYF; cdr3_nt: TGCGCCAGCAGCCAACCGGGACAGGGGGCTGAGACCCAGTACTTC
clone_size: -; d_call: TRBD2; j_call: TRBJ2-1; v_call: TRBV10-2; cdr3_length: 14; cdr3_aa: CASTVAGGYNEQFF; cdr3_nt: TGCGCCAGCACTGTAGCGGGGGGCTACAATGAGCAGTTCTTC
clone_size: -; d_call: -; j_call: TRBJ2-7; v_call: TRBV5-3; cdr3_length: 14; cdr3_aa: CARSLVGQFYEQYF; cdr3_nt: TGTGCCAGAAGCTTGGTGGGCCAATTCTACGAGCAGTACTTC
clone_size: -; d_call: TRBD1; j_call: TRBJ1-4; v_call: TRBV2; cdr3_length: 15; cdr3_aa: CASSEQGQGHEKLFF; cdr3_nt: TGTGCCAGCAGTGAGCAGGGACAGGGGCACGAAAAACTGTTTTTT
clone_size: -; d_call: -; j_call: TRBJ1-1; v_call: TRBV19; cdr3_length: 13; cdr3_aa: CASSNIMNTEAFF; cdr3_nt: TGTGCCAGTAGTAACATTATGAACACTGAAGCTTTCTTT
clone_size: -; d_call: TRBD1; j_call: TRBJ1-5; v_call: TRBV7-2; cdr3_length: 15; cdr3_aa: CASSPTRGHDQPQHF; cdr3_nt: TGTGCCAGCAGCCCTACCAGGGGGCATGATCAGCCCCAGCATTTT
clone_size: -; d_call: -; j_call: TRBJ1-1; v_call: TRBV12-2; cdr3_length: 15; cdr3_aa: CASRLICRGRYEAFF; cdr3_nt: TGTGCAAGTCGCTTAATCTGCAGGGGGCGTTATGAAGCTTTCTTT